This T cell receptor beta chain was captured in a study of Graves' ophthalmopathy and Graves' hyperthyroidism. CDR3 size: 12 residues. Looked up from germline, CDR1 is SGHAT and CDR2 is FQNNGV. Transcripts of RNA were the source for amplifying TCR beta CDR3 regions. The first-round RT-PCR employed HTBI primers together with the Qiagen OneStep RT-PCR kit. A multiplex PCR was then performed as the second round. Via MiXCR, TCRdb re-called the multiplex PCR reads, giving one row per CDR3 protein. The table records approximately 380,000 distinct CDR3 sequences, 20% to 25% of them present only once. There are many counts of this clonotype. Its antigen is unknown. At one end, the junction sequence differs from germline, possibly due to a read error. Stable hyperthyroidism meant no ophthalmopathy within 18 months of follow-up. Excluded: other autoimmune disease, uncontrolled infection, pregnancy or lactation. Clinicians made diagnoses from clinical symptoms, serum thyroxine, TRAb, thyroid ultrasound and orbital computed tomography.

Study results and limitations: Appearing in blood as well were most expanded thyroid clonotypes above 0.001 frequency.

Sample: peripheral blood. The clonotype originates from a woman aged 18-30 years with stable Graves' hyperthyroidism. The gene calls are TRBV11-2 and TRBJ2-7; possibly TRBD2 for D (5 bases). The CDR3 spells CAGSGSSYEQYF. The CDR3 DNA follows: TGTGCCGGCAGCGGAAGCTCCTACGAGCAGTACTTC.